This T cell receptor beta chain was obtained from a study of blood T cell repertoires in COVID-19. About the research overall: Samples of COVID-19 (acute and convalescent) were obtained from the United States, Italy and Spain. Sources were T cells, B-cell-depleted T cells, or PBMCs; the material itself was cDNA or gDNA.

Enrolled during active infection, Seattle patients were then followed longitudinally. Original handling: Reference gene primer amplification gave estimated nucleated cell counts. TCRdb's copy holds only in-frame clones and misses some; the assay was immunoSEQ multiplex PCR. The DNA gave D and trimming, while V, J and clone size come from that table. Of around 100,000 clones in the sample, more than 80% were seen once. In germline, CDR1 is SNHLY, CDR2 FYNNEI. Trimming cost V 2 bases and J 5 bases, with 9 bases left between them. This CDR3 spans 13 amino acids. The sequenced sample was peripheral blood. The V gene is TRBV2, the J gene TRBJ1-2; D unresolved. The sequence was collected from a man older than 75 with COVID-19, enrolled during active disease. CDR3 protein: CASSEQEEYGYTF. As DNA, the CDR3 is TGTGCCAGCAGTGAACAGGAGGAATATGGCTACACCTTC. Together with reference TRBV2 and TRBJ1-2, the CDR3 gives the full variable domain: EPEVTQTPSHQVTQMGQEVILRCVPISNHLYFYWYRQILGQKVEFLVSFYNNEISEKSEIFDDQFSVERPDGSNFTLKIRSTKLEDSAMYFCASSEQEEYGYTFGSGTRLTVV.